These 22 T cell receptor beta chains originate from one sample sequenced in a study of T cells in Graves' hyperthyroidism and ophthalmopathy. Amplification yielded TCR beta CDR3 regions, with RNA transcripts as the source. When the TCR CDR3 underwent first-round RT-PCR, the HTBI primer set was used. Each CDR3 protein is one row after TCRdb ran MiXCR on the multiplex PCR reads. Of 300,000 to 450,000 distinct CDR3 sequences listed, approximately 15% were seen once; the top ten hold 9.5% to 11%. The specimen sequenced was blood. The receptors were sampled from a woman in her fifties or sixties with Graves' hyperthyroidism.

This clonotype was counted between two and nine times. This chain joins TRBV7-2 and TRBJ1-1; the D gene is possibly TRBD1 (5 bases). The ends were cut back, 5 bases at V and 6 bases at J, with 13 bases in the middle. Germline V gene data show CDR1 as SGHTA and CDR2 as FQGNSA. There are 13 residues in the CDR3. The CDR3 DNA reads as TGTGCCAGCAGCCTTTTCCCCAGGGCTGAAGCTTTCTTT. Protein: CASSLFPRAEAFF.

A single count supports this clonotype. The V and J genes are TRBV7-9 and TRBJ1-1, with unresolved D. The V and J ends lost 11 bases and 0 bases respectively, with 13 bases between them. The CDR3 spans 13 residues. Germline assignment: CDR1 SEHNR and CDR2 FQNEAQ (reference sequence). CDR3 nucleotide sequence: TGTGCCGGGAAGAGGACGGTGAACACTGAAGCTTTCTTT. It codes for CAGKRTVNTEAFF.

This clonotype was picked up many times. This sequence joins TRBV12-3 or TRBV12-4 and TRBJ2-7, with D possibly matching TRBD2 (7 bases). This CDR3 has 14 residues. V lost 3 bases to trimming and J lost 3 bases, with 12 bases between them. For the CDR3, the DNA is TGTGCCAGCAGTTTGTCAGGGGACTACTACGAGCAGTACTTC. Translation gives CASSLSGDYYEQYF.

V is TRBV9 and J is TRBJ1-2; 8 bases are a match to TRBD1. There are 16 residues in the CDR3. With 4 bases clipped from V and 0 bases from J, the junction kept 8 bases outside the gene matches. CDR1 is SGDLS, CDR2 YYNGEE, per germline. The CDR3 bases are TGTGCCAGCAGCATCCGAGGGACAGGTTCTAACTATGGCTACACCTTC. Amino acids: CASSIRGTGSNYGYTF.

This clonotype was counted a few times. The chain's CDR3 is CASSLSGRRDTQYF. CDR3 sequence (DNA): TGTGCCAGCAGTCTTAGCGGGAGACGAGATACGCAGTATTTT. The J gene is TRBJ2-3, the V gene TRBV27, with 9 bases lining up with TRBD2. This CDR3 is 14 amino acids long. Germline V gene data show CDR1 as MNHEY and CDR2 as SMNVEV (reference sequence). V was clipped by 5 bases and J by 5 bases; unmatched bases: 5.

This clonotype was seen only a few times. This chain links TRBV18 with TRBJ1-4, with D tentatively TRBD1 (5 bases). CDR1 is KGHSH and CDR2 is LQKENI in the germline V gene. The CDR3 has 14 residues. V shed 3 bases and J shed 11 bases, with 16 bases lying between them. The CDR3, as DNA: TGTGCCAGCTCACCGGACAAAGCCGGGGACAAACTGTTTTTT. Protein: CASSPDKAGDKLFF.

Remarks on this clonotype: This may arise from a read error, as a much more abundant clone is one base away. V usage is TRBV7-8 and J usage is TRBJ1-2, with a tentative D call TRBD1 (6 bases). This CDR3 comprises 15 residues. Deletions cut 8 bases from V and 1 base from J, with 17 bases between. Germline assignment: CDR1 SGHVS and CDR2 FQNEAQ. In DNA, the CDR3 is TGTGCCAGCGGGACACAGAGAACCCTTAACTATGGCTACACCTTC. Encoded protein: CASGTQRTLNYGYTF.

This clonotype appeared a few times. The V call is TRBV4-1, the J call TRBJ2-2; no firm D call. The germline gives CDR1 MGHRA, CDR2 YSYEKL. V was shortened by 0 bases and J by 2 bases, with 13 bases between the two germline ends. The CDR3 spans 17 residues. Here the CDR3 DNA reads TGCGCCAGCAGCCAAGAGGCCGGACCAGCAAACACCGGGGAGCTGTTTTTT. This gives the protein CASSQEAGPANTGELFF.

Ten or more counts support this clonotype. The genes are TRBV19 and TRBJ1-5; 12 bases match TRBD1. Germline V lookup: CDR1 LNHDA, CDR2 SQIVND (reference sequence). After removal of 6 bases from V and 5 bases from J, the junction contained 5 bases not matched to a gene. This CDR3 is 15 amino acids long. CDR3 sequence (DNA): TGTGCCAGTAGCGGGGGACAGGGGGCACATCAGCCCCAGCATTTT. Its protein product is CASSGGQGAHQPQHF.

This clonotype was observed many times. The chain employs TRBV27 and TRBJ2-3, with 11 bases lining up with TRBD1. V was pared by 0 bases and J by 9 bases, with 5 bases of the junction left unmatched. Looked up from germline, CDR1 is MNHEY and CDR2 is SMNVEV (reference sequence). CDR3 length equals 15 residues. The CDR3 nucleotides are TGTGCCAGCAGTTTATCGGGACAGGGGGTACGAACGCAGTATTTT. Its translation is CASSLSGQGVRTQYF.

This clonotype showed up just a few times. This may be a read error: a much more frequent sequence differs by one nucleotide. V and J are TRBV3-1 and TRBJ2-7, with D maybe TRBD2 (6 bases). Germline V lookup: CDR1 LGHDT, CDR2 YNNKEL (reference sequence). V was shortened by 3 bases and J by 6 bases, with 15 bases between the two germline ends. The CDR3 runs to 14 residues. The CDR3 nucleotides read TGTGCCAGCAGCCAGGAGGGCAGGGTATGCGAGCAGTACTTC. Translating gives CASSQEGRVCEQYF.

This clonotype has a count of ten or more. The chain employs TRBV28 and TRBJ1-1; no firm D call. Between the trimmed V and J ends, which lost 3 bases and 1 base, there was a span of 12 bases. This CDR3 has 15 amino acids. In germline, CDR1 is MDHEN, CDR2 SYDVKM. The CDR3 coding sequence is TGTGCCAGCAGTTTTATTACCCACCAGAACACTGAAGCTTTCTTT. Its protein is CASSFITHQNTEAFF.

The V gene is TRBV12-3 or TRBV12-4, the J gene TRBJ1-3; 7 positions agree with TRBD1. The CDR3 is made up of 14 amino acids. J gave up 2 bases and V 8 bases, and 6 bases lay outside the gene matches. Here the CDR3 DNA reads TGTGCCAGCGGAAGGACAGGCGCTGGAAACACCATATATTTT. Translating gives CASGRTGAGNTIYF.

The rearrangement joins TRBV3-1 to TRBJ1-1; D not certain. Between the trimmed V and J ends, which lost 2 bases and 1 base, there was a span of 5 bases. CDR3 size: 13 residues. CDR1 and CDR2 (germline): LGHDT, YNNKEL (reference sequence). The CDR3 protein is CASSQSRNTEAFF. The DNA of the CDR3 is TGTGCCAGCAGCCAAAGCAGGAACACTGAAGCTTTCTTT.

This clonotype appeared a single time. A much bigger clone sits one base away, suggesting this may be a read error. Given the absence of the conserved phenylalanine or tryptophan at the CDR3 end, a read error is likely. The chain employs TRBV27 and TRBJ2-7; D might be TRBD1 (6 bases). The germline V gene has CDR1 MNHEY and CDR2 SMNVEV (reference sequence). Trimming removed 6 bases at V and 3 bases at J, with 15 bases between. The CDR3 runs to 14 residues. CDR3 in DNA: TGTGCCAGCAGCATCCGGGACACGGACTACGAGCAGTACCTC. It is translated as CASSIRDTDYEQYL.

This clonotype was observed at least ten times. The chain is built from TRBV12-3 or TRBV12-4 and TRBJ2-7, with D unresolved. This CDR3 is built from 12 residues. V gave up 6 bases and J gave up 9 bases, with 15 bases separating them. The CDR3 DNA follows: TGTGCCAGCAGGGTGAACGCCGGCGCGCAGTACTTC. Its translation is CASRVNAGAQYF.

The V gene is TRBV7-6, the J gene TRBJ2-3, with D uncertain. CDR3 length: 15 amino acids. Germline V gene data show CDR1 as SGHVS and CDR2 as FNYEAQ. The V end lost 2 bases, the J end lost 2 bases, and 11 bases lay between the germline ends. CDR3 in DNA: TGTGCCAGCAGCTTATATGGCAGTGACACAGATACGCAGTATTTT. Its protein product is CASSLYGSDTDTQYF.

This clonotype was observed many times. This chain connects TRBV28 to TRBJ2-5; maybe TRBD1 (6 bases). CDR3 length: 15 amino acids. The germline V gene encodes CDR1 MDHEN and CDR2 SYDVKM. V lost 5 bases and J lost 0, with 13 bases in between. As DNA, the CDR3 is TGTGCCAGCAGTAGTTCCCAGGGGTACCAAGAGACCCAGTACTTC. It codes for CASSSSQGYQETQYF.

This clonotype was found many times. The chain couples TRBV11-2 to TRBJ2-1; TRBD2 matches at 7 bases. The germline CDR1 and CDR2 sequences are SGHAT and FQNNGV. J gave up 2 bases and V 0 bases, and 4 bases lay outside the gene matches. The length of the CDR3 is 16 residues. The CDR3 loop reads CASSLEGGSAYNEQFF. The CDR3 DNA follows: TGTGCCAGCAGCTTAGAGGGCGGGAGTGCCTACAATGAGCAGTTCTTC.

The V gene is TRBV29-1, the J gene TRBJ2-3; D ambiguous. V shed 8 bases and J shed 0 bases, with 12 bases lying between them. The CDR3 has 13 residues. CDR1 SQVTM and CDR2 ANQGSEA come from the germline V gene. This CDR3 reads CSISETSTDTQYF. The CDR3 DNA reads TGCAGCATCTCCGAAACTAGCACAGATACGCAGTATTTT.

Regarding this clonotype: Given the absence of the conserved phenylalanine or tryptophan at the CDR3 end, a read error is likely. The chain combines TRBV5-4 with TRBJ2-5, with 10 bases matching TRBD1. After removal of 3 bases from V and 4 bases from J, the junction contained 3 bases not matched to a gene. Germline V gene sequence: CDR1 SGHNT, CDR2 YYREEE (reference sequence). CDR3 size: 14 residues. Written as DNA, the CDR3 is TGTGCCAGCAGCTCGACAGGGGGCGGAGAGACCCAGTACCTC. This gives the protein CASSSTGGGETQYL.

This clonotype was seen ten or more times. This chain connects TRBV20-1 to TRBJ2-3; 7 bases align to TRBD1. V lost 6 bases to trimming and J lost 3 bases; unmatched junction nucleotides: 9. The CDR3 sequence is 14 residues long. Germline values: CDR1 DFQATT, CDR2 SNEGSKA (reference sequence). The CDR3 region is CSANRGTETDTQYF. The CDR3 DNA is TGCAGTGCGAACAGGGGCACGGAAACAGATACGCAGTATTTT.